The 9 T cell receptor beta chains given below trace back to one sample, sequenced in a study of CXCR3 chemokines and chemotherapy response in bladder cancer. TCRdb redid the calling of the PCR reads with MiXCR, one entry per CDR3 protein. The data contain about 13,000 distinct CDR3 sequences, around 12% of them singletons. Sample acquisition took place from a patient whose treatment included neoadjuvant chemotherapy. Receptor source: a human donor with bladder cancer that did not respond to neoadjuvant chemotherapy.

This sequence joins TRBV15 and TRBJ2-3; maybe TRBD2 (5 bases). Germline CDR1 is LNHNV and CDR2 is YYDKDF (reference sequence). Trimming pared 5 bases from V and 5 bases from J, leaving 11 bases between. This CDR3 has 13 residues. The CDR3 sequence: CATSPLAVDTQYF. In DNA form, the CDR3 reads TGTGCCACCAGCCCCCTAGCCGTAGATACGCAGTATTTT.

The V call is TRBV12-3 or TRBV12-4, the J call TRBJ2-7; D ambiguous. V was shortened by 0 bases and J by 6 bases, with 12 bases between the two germline ends. The CDR3 loop spans 14 amino acids. CDR3 sequence: CASSLASGNGEQYF. The CDR3 nucleotides read TGTGCCAGCAGTTTAGCAAGTGGGAACGGCGAGCAGTACTTC.

The sample holds a few counts of this clonotype. This chain uses TRBV12-3 or TRBV12-4 with TRBJ1-2, with 9 bases lining up with TRBD1. The CDR3 covers 14 residues. J was trimmed by 3 bases and V by 5 bases; bases with no gene match: 4. CDR3 DNA sequence: TGTGCCAGCAGTCTGCGGACAGGGGACTATGGCTACACCTTC. It specifies CASSLRTGDYGYTF.

This clonotype was observed a few times. V usage is TRBV27 and J usage is TRBJ2-5; no firm D call. The CDR3 runs to 13 residues. V was cut by 4 bases and J by 6 bases, with 12 bases left in between. CDR1 is MNHEY, CDR2 SMNVEV, per germline (reference sequence). CDR3: CASSSLNLQTQYF. The CDR3 nucleotides read TGTGCCAGCAGTTCCTTGAATCTGCAGACCCAGTACTTC.

The chain couples TRBV28 to TRBJ2-5, with 7 bases lining up with TRBD1. The ends lost 2 bases at V and 4 bases at J; junction bases unmatched: 7. CDR1 MDHEN and CDR2 SYDVKM come from the germline V gene. This CDR3 is 15 amino acids long. CDR3 bases: TGTGCCAGCAGTTTACCACAGGGGTCCGGAGAGACCCAGTACTTC. Translating gives CASSLPQGSGETQYF.

Ten or more counts support this clonotype. The chain uses TRBV6-2 or TRBV6-3 and TRBJ2-7; D not certain. Looked up from germline, CDR1 is MNHEY and CDR2 is SVGEGT. This CDR3 contains 12 residues. The germline V and J ends were trimmed by 1 base and 4 bases, with 5 bases remaining between them. CDR3 protein: CASSYFRYEQYF. In nucleotides, the CDR3 is TGTGCCAGCAGTTACTTCCGATACGAGCAGTACTTC.

This clonotype came up many times. The rearrangement joins TRBV6-1 to TRBJ1-4; the match to TRBD1 covers 7 bases. From germline, CDR1 is MNHNS and CDR2 SASEGT. The CDR3 runs to 14 residues. V dropped 8 bases and J dropped 4; count of bases not matched to a gene: 7. DNA of the CDR3: TGTGCCAGCGCAACGGGACAGTTTAATGAAAAACTGTTTTTT. Translation gives CASATGQFNEKLFF.

In its sample, this clonotype was seen a few times. This chain joins TRBV12-3 or TRBV12-4 and TRBJ2-5; TRBD1 aligns across 9 bases. V lost 8 bases and J lost 5; bases outside the gene matches: 12. The CDR3 runs 15 residues. CDR3 sequence: CASAVPTGGSETQYF. CDR3 sequence (DNA): TGTGCCAGCGCTGTCCCCACAGGGGGCAGCGAGACCCAGTACTTC.

This clonotype has ten or more counts. The rearrangement uses TRBV10-3 and TRBJ1-1, with D possibly being TRBD1 (5 bases). Between the trimmed V and J ends, which lost 7 bases and 5 bases, there was a span of 17 bases. CDR1 is ENHRY, CDR2 SYGVKD, per germline. CDR3 size: 14 residues. The CDR3 DNA sequence: TGTGCCATCACCAAGGACACCCTGGAGACTGAAGCTTTCTTT. Translating it yields CAITKDTLETEAFF.